The source of this TCR beta chain is a study of blood T cells in healthy people across ages. Study results and caveats: Estimated diversity, derived from one million T cells, was regarded as an underestimate. Age brought a roughly linear fall in TCR beta diversity measured per million T cells.

About 9.6 milliliters of peripheral blood were drawn from each donor into EDTA-treated tubes. Germline V lookup: CDR1 DFQATT, CDR2 SNEGSKA (reference sequence). V gave up 4 bases and J gave up 0 bases; unmatched junction bases: 20. The CDR3 has 20 amino acids. Regarding this clonotype: The target antigen is unknown.

A second roughly 6 to 11 cycle PCR used barcoded and J-beta primers. TCRdb re-called the 5' RACE reads with MiXCR, one entry per CDR3 protein. The sample records about 1.6 million distinct CDR3 sequences, 30% to 35% being singletons. The V call is TRBV20-1, the J call TRBJ2-1, with 8 bases identical to TRBD2. The TCR originated in a woman in her twenties or thirties in good health. Source material: blood. CDR3 nucleotide sequence: TGCAGTGCTAAATCTTCGCTCGGCGGGGGGCGGATGAGCTCCTACAATGAGCAGTTCTTC. Translated: CSAKSSLGGGRMSSYNEQFF.